A selection of T cell receptor beta chains follows, all from one sample in a study of control samples from healthy donors and cancer patients. Produced via immunoSEQ multiplex PCR; TCRdb's table is partial and in-frame only. The repertoire holds about 98,000 clones, with around three quarters as singletons. Material: blood. These receptor sequences come from a woman aged 30 to 39 in good health. Both conserved end residues are part of each CDR3.

V	J	CDR3
TRBV7-7	TRBJ2-5	CASSPLGGGQETQYF
TRBV6-5	TRBJ2-1	CASTGLNEQFF
TRBV10-3	TRBJ1-5	CAISDGHGGGQPQHF
TRBV30	TRBJ2-7	CAWRLGEGGQYF
TRBV7-9	TRBJ1-1	CASSLKGSMNTEAFF
TRBV11-3	TRBJ1-1	CASSFPKNRGGRVVTEAFF
TRBV3-1/TRBV3-2	TRBJ2-7	CASSKRTTSIEQYF
TRBV21-1	TRBJ2-6	CASSKARTGGSGANVLTF
TRBV5-6	TRBJ2-7	CASSLQNYEQYF
TRBV7-7	TRBJ2-1	CASAAWGTSYNEQFF
TRBV5-4	TRBJ1-1	CASSLNTEAFF
TRBV2	TRBJ2-1	CASSGGGYNEQFF
TRBV5-1	TRBJ1-1	CASSLTTGFPTEAFF
TRBV11-3	TRBJ1-1	CASSLGTNTEAFF
TRBV10-1	TRBJ2-5	CASSDRDGQETQYF
TRBV3-1/TRBV3-2	TRBJ1-1	CASSHRQNTEAFF
TRBV6-1	TRBJ2-2	CASSEGQGSNTGELFF
TRBV27	TRBJ1-6	CASSLGGPYNSPLHF
TRBV12-3/TRBV12-4	TRBJ2-3	CASSPHRTQYF
TRBV7-9	TRBJ1-2	CASRPDRGANYGYTF
TRBV3-1/TRBV3-2	TRBJ2-7	CASSQDNPGTVTYEQYF
TRBV3-1/TRBV3-2	TRBJ2-1	CASSQDLAGAGDEQFF
TRBV5-4	TRBJ1-1	CASSLAGGHEAFF
TRBV27	TRBJ1-1	CASSLSWGGREAFF
TRBV9	TRBJ2-2	CASSVDPGGRIGELFF
TRBV21-1	TRBJ2-2	CASSKVGQGFGELFF
TRBV6-2/TRBV6-3	TRBJ2-5	CASSYVSGGVEETQYF
TRBV27	TRBJ1-2	CASSLSRGTNYGYTF
TRBV2	TRBJ1-2	CASMGQNNYGYTF
TRBV5-4	TRBJ1-5	CASSPGLGNQPQHF
TRBV5-8	TRBJ1-5	CASSSGQGENQPQHF
TRBV29-1	TRBJ1-2	CSVEERAGAGYTF
TRBV5-4	TRBJ1-2	CASSFTGAPNYGYTF
TRBV27	TRBJ2-3	CASSPEEASTDTQYF
TRBV11-2	TRBJ1-5	CASSLGGYQPQHF
TRBV18	TRBJ1-1	CASSPGYRGGTEAFF
TRBV2	TRBJ2-1	CASSVQGRYDNEQFF
TRBV5-5	TRBJ2-7	CASSPDREPSYEQYF
TRBV7-9	TRBJ2-3	CASSRLVGEGTDTQYF
TRBV9	TRBJ2-1	CASSVEASGGREQFF
TRBV5-5	TRBJ1-5	CASSRGQPNQPQHF
TRBV6-4	TRBJ1-6	CASSESVGFNSPLHF
TRBV6-5	TRBJ2-5	CASWVRQTQYF
TRBV6-2/TRBV6-3	TRBJ1-1	CASSGPARAGNTEAFF
TRBV9	TRBJ1-3	CASSVRGDRGAGNTIYF
TRBV5-1	TRBJ2-3	CASSLAPGLAGTHTDTQYF
TRBV18	TRBJ2-1	CASSLDRVGNEQFF
TRBV10-3	TRBJ1-6	CAISEDRVSPLHF
TRBV28	TRBJ1-6	CAALGIWDNSPLHF
TRBV5-1	TRBJ2-4	CASSESGANIQYF
TRBV5-6	TRBJ2-5	CASSNSLRVSETQYF
TRBV2	TRBJ2-3	CASRPGPVWDTQYF
TRBV10-3	TRBJ2-5	CAISESTRGAGETQYF